This note documents a single T cell receptor (beta chain) sequence. Its target antigen remains unknown. Base quality data are lacking; no much larger clone is found one base away. This sample was included in a study of T cell responses to AZD1222 COVID-19 vaccine (dated by TCRdb to the early 2020s). Describing the broader study: AZD1222 recipients whose second dose came at about 4 weeks and those whose second dose came at about 12 weeks were combined into one group, since spike-specific TCR depth and breadth did not differ between the two schedules. TCR sequencing was performed for 230 to 250 trial participants, of whom around 200 were given two doses of AZD1222 and around 25 were given two doses of MenACWY control vaccine. Trial participants were enrolled into age subgroups of 18-55, 56-69 and 70-plus years, which contained approximately 150, 28 and 58 TCR-sequenced participants, respectively.

This sample's time point label indicates: baseline before first vaccination. The vaccinee samples were drawn from two UK trials, COV001 and COV002, one of which was a single-blind randomized controlled phase 2/3 trial testing AZD1222 (ChAdOx1 nCoV-19) in healthy adults. For TCRbeta chain sequencing, PBMC samples from trial participants were taken at day 0 and at day 28 after the second dose. Overall study outcomes, separate from this receptor: In the small 56-69-year group, the increase in depth fell short of significance, most likely because of low power. A significant rise in spike-specific TCR breadth and depth was observed after two AZD1222 doses relative to day 0 and relative to MenACWY recipients. Most participants were white British and females outnumbered males, and the authors suggested that clonal diversity may have been underestimated. Conclusions about previously exposed vaccinees are limited because only six or seven AZD1222 recipients were SARS-CoV-2 seropositive at baseline. Reportedly, almost half of the unique spike-specific TCRs recognized epitopes lying outside the regions that are mutated in the B.1.351 and B.1.1.7 variants. The whole spike protein was spanned by vaccine-associated CD4 TCRs, and dominant responses were seen in regions 160-218 and 743-854. Because no samples from the day 14 peak response were available, repertoires could be characterized only after the peak T cell response.

The CDR3 regions of human TCRbeta chains were analyzed by immunosequencing. The original methods were these. Repertoire TCRs were checked for matches against a reference library of SARS-CoV-2-specific TCRs that had been generated using the MIRA antigen-specificity platform. Breadth was defined as the fraction of unique TCRs that were SARS-CoV-2-associated, and depth was defined as the fraction of total T cells that were SARS-CoV-2-associated. Using the MIRA data, every spike-specific TCR was mapped to the spike region that the TCR reacted to and assigned to either a CD4 or a CD8 class. Log10-transformed breadth and depth values were compared by one-way ANOVA with Sidak's multiple comparisons tests. TCRdb took this table from immuneACCESS and kept in-frame rearrangements with V and J called. Such tables lack part of the clones; where checked against another copy, unresolved V genes explain under half of the gap, and the rest is unexplained. The V and J calls and clone size were taken over from that table, and D and trimming were inferred from the DNA. In all, the sample holds 70,000 or so clones, and roughly 88% of those were seen once. The top ten hold less than 20% of the sample.

The CDR3 runs 13 residues from the cysteine to the phenylalanine. The only DNA kept is the CDR3, 39 bases in frame from the first base. V was cut back by 2 bases and J by 7 bases, leaving a gap of 11 bases between them. This receptor was taken from an adult in good health. The chain is assembled from TRBV12-3 or TRBV12-4 and TRBJ1-2, with the D gene call left open. Sequencing was performed on peripheral blood, taken on day 0 of AZD1222 vaccination. CDR3 protein: CASSLIRESGYTF. The DNA sequence is TGTGCCAGCAGTTTAATAAGGGAGAGTGGCTACACCTTC.